This entry features one TCR beta chain sequence. Its antigen is currently unknown. These data are taken from a study of T cell responses to AZD1222 COVID-19 vaccine. General study points: Sampling that yielded the repertoires occurred only after the peak T cell response.

Some clones are missing from TCRdb's copy, which holds only in-frame ones; the method was immunoSEQ multiplex PCR. The table has 150,000 or so clones, 85% to 90% seen once; the top ten hold 5.5%. This receptor was obtained from an adult in good health. Sequencing was performed on peripheral blood, taken on day 0 of MenACWY control vaccination.

CDR3 in amino acids: CSVAGIAGQSPSYNEQFF. As DNA, the CDR3 is TGCAGCGTTGCGGGGATAGCGGGACAGTCGCCTTCCTACAATGAGCAGTTCTTC. V is TRBV29-1 and J is TRBJ2-1; a possible D gene is TRBD2 (8 bases). CDR3 length: 18 amino acids. Trimming cost V 4 bases and J 1 base, with 23 bases left between them. Per the germline V gene, CDR1 is SQVTM and CDR2 is ANQGSEA.